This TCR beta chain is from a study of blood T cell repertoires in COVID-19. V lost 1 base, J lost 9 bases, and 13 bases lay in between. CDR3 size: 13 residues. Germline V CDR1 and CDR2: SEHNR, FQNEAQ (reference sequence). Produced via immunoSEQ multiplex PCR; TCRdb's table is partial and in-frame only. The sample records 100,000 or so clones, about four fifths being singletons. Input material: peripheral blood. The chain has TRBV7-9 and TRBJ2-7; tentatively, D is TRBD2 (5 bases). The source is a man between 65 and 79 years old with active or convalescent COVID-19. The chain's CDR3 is CASSLGTAGVQYF. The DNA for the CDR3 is TGTGCCAGCAGCTTAGGGACGGCCGGGGTGCAGTACTTC. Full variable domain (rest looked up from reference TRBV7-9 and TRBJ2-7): DTGVSQNPRHKITKRGQNVTFRCDPISEHNRLYWYRQTLGQGPEFLTYFQNEAQLEKSRLLSDRFSAERPKGSFSTLEIQRTEQGDSAMYLCASSLGTAGVQYFGPGTRLTVT.